This note documents a single T cell receptor (beta chain) sequence. This clonotype turned up a few times. Its recognized antigen is unknown. Base quality data are lacking; no much larger clone is found one base away. The study was a case-control design nested within a healthcare worker cohort in London, UK, with weekly nasopharyngeal swab PCR tests and blood sampling. Healthcare workers were recruited between 23 and 31 March 2020, during the week of the UK lockdown, and were followed weekly for up to about 15 weeks. Receptor amplification or capture employed 5' RACE. The sample was run on a NextSeq 500. Unique molecular identifiers were attached to individual cDNA molecules in the TCR library protocol so that sequencing error and PCR bias could be corrected. Both TCR alpha and beta chains were sequenced, and tight co-correlation was observed between alpha and beta sequence abundances in each sample. The paper's processing steps were these. Decombinator V4 was used to annotate TCR sequences for V gene, J gene and CDR3. TCRs were defined as expanded if a significant change between any two time points was detected under a Poisson model with p below 0.0001. TCR abundances were normalised to the total number of TCRs sequenced per sample and were expressed as counts per million. TRAV1-2 paired with TRAJ12, TRAJ20 or TRAJ33 defined MAIT TCRs, while TRAV10 paired with TRAJ18 defined iNKT TCRs. A search of VDJdb, accessed on 1 November 2021, was run for TCRs annotated to CMV, EBV and SARS-CoV-2, with TCRs annotated for multiple antigens excluded. The public sequencing data were trimmed at Q25 with fastp and processed into clonotypes with MiXCR by TCRdb, which kept only in-frame beta chains. When rows share a CDR3 protein, they turn into one entry using the most common DNA and genes. TCRdb, not the authors, supplied the V and J calls. The sample table lists approximately 83,000 distinct CDR3 sequences, 11% to 15% of them with a count of one. The ten most abundant clones make up 11% of the sample.

The sample originates from a study of early T cells in non-severe SARS-CoV-2 infection (TCRdb year 2021). Regarding the research as a whole: TCR sequencing used bulk RNA from unsorted whole blood, so alpha and beta chains could not be paired.

Findings and caveats that apply to the study as a whole: VDJdb matching was skewed toward anti-spike CD8 responses and likely underestimated virus-specific expansions by missing private and CD4 specificities.

The CDR3 holds 10 amino acids from the cysteine to the phenylalanine. Only the CDR3 part of the read is kept: 30 bases, read in frame from the first base. Based on the germline V gene, the CDR1 and CDR2 sequences are SQVTM and ANQGSEA. Trimming takes 4 bases from V and 4 bases from J, and the germline ends sit 3 bases apart. The V and J segments used are TRBV29-1 and TRBJ2-3, with the D segment identity uncertain. The clonotype originates from an adult who was a healthcare worker with PCR-confirmed SARS-CoV-2 infection or an uninfected control (not recorded which). The sample consisted of whole blood. The CDR3 region reads CSVGPDTQYF. Read as DNA, the sequence is TGCAGCGTTGGCCCAGATACGCAGTATTTT.